This entry is about one T cell receptor (beta chain). This table comes from immunoSEQ multiplex PCR, and its TCRdb copy is limited to in-frame clones, with some not included. The sample contains some 220,000 clones, around four fifths of which appear only once. The source of the sample is a study of blood T cell repertoires in COVID-19. This CDR3 contains 13 residues. Germline CDR1 and CDR2: MNHNY and SVGAGI (reference sequence). The V gene end was trimmed by 5 bases and the J gene end by 8 bases; junction bases not matched to a gene: 8. The TCR was taken from a woman aged 55-70 years with active or convalescent COVID-19. Input material: peripheral blood. This rearrangement joins TRBV6-6 to TRBJ1-2; TRBD1 matches at 7 bases. CDR3 nucleotide sequence: TGTGCCAGCAGTCATGATAGGGGGCGCGGCTACACCTTC. Translation: CASSHDRGRGYTF.